Sequencing of this T cell receptor (beta chain) was carried out in a study of T cell changes during pregnancy in multiple sclerosis. The assay was immunoSEQ multiplex PCR, and TCRdb's table has in-frame clones only and misses some. The table records about 50,000 clones, 90% to 95% of them present only once. CDR1 and CDR2 (germline): SGHAT, FQNNGV. The CDR3 covers 19 residues. V shed 2 bases and J shed 0 bases, with 22 bases lying between them. Sequencing used CD8+ T cells from peripheral blood mononuclear cells, obtained after pregnancy. V is TRBV11-2 and J is TRBJ1-1; D possibly corresponds to TRBD1 (5 bases). The sequence derives from a female donor with multiple sclerosis, enrolled in a pregnancy study. The CDR3 sequence is CASSLYPPRGEIMNTEAFF. The CDR3 DNA is TGTGCCAGCAGCTTATACCCACCGCGGGGCGAAATCATGAACACTGAAGCTTTCTTT.